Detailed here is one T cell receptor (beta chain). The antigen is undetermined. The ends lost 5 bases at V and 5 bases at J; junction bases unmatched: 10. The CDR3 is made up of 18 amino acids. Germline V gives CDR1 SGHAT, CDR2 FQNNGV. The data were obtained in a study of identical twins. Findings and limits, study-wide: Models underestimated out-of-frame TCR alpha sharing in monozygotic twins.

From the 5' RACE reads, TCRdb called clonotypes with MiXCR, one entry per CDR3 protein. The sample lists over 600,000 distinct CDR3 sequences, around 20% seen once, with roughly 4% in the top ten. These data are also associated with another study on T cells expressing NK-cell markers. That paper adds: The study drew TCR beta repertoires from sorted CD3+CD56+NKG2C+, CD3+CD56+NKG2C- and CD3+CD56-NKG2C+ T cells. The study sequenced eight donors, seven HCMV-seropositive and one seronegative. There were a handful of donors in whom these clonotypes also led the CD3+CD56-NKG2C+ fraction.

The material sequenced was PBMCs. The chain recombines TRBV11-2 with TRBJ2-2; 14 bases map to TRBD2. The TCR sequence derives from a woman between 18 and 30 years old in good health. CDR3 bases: TGTGCCAGCAGCCAGAGCGGACTAGCGGGAGGAGGGACCGGGGAGCTGTTTTTT. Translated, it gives CASSQSGLAGGGTGELFF.